The text below deals with one T cell receptor (beta chain). This entry belongs to a study of blood T cell repertoires in COVID-19. Study information: Italy, Spain and the United States were the sources of the convalescent and acute COVID-19 samples.

Seattle patients were enrolled during active infection and followed longitudinally. The table came from immunoSEQ multiplex PCR; TCRdb's copy has only in-frame clones and leaves some out. The data show around 300,000 clones, 90% seen once. This receptor was taken from a woman aged 25 to 45 with COVID-19, enrolled during active disease. Sequenced sample: peripheral blood.

This CDR3 is CASSYGQLSGNTIYF. The CDR3 bases are TGTGCCAGCAGTTACGGGCAGCTCTCTGGAAACACCATATATTTT. The V gene is TRBV6-6, the J gene TRBJ1-3; no firm D call. V shed 2 bases and J shed 0 bases, with 8 bases lying between them. CDR1 MNHNY and CDR2 SVGAGI come from the germline V gene (reference sequence). This CDR3 is built from 15 residues.